This TCR beta chain was identified in a study of control samples from healthy donors and cancer patients. The data were produced by immunoSEQ multiplex PCR, yet TCRdb's version contains in-frame clones alone and is incomplete. The sample holds about 120,000 clones, around 90% seen once. CDR1 and CDR2 (germline): LNHDA, SQIVND (reference sequence). The CDR3 has 14 amino acids. V lost 5 bases and J 10 bases, leaving 15 bases between the germline ends. The source of this sequence is a man over 45 in good health. The chain recombines TRBV19 with TRBJ1-6; possibly TRBD1 for D (5 bases). The sample taken for sequencing was blood. CDR3 protein: CASSLGQGRSPLHF. The CDR3 bases are TGTGCCAGTAGTCTAGGGCAGGGCCGGTCACCCCTCCACTTT.